The rows below give T cell receptor beta chains drawn from one sample of a study of CD8+ T cells in alopecia areata. Sequenced by immunoSEQ multiplex PCR; TCRdb stores in-frame clones only, minus some. The top ten clones hold approximately 2.6% of a sample with around 120,000 clones, around 61% of them seen once. Input material: CD4+ T cells sorted from blood. Receptors were obtained from a human donor in good health. Both conserved end residues are part of each CDR3. Each record gives: V gene, clone size, J gene, D gene, CDR3 DNA, CDR3 protein. D genes are given only for firm matches. The size field is filled for only some rows; it gives once, few, many or a size class.

v_gene: TRBV25-1
abundance: few
j_gene: TRBJ1-1
d_gene: NA
CDR3nt: TGTGCCAGCCATTCGCAGAGCACTGAAGCTTTCTTT
CDR3aa: CASHSQSTEAFF

v_gene: TRBV5-6
abundance: NA
j_gene: TRBJ1-5
d_gene: NA
CDR3nt: TGTGCCAGCAGCCTCAGGGGCTTAGGTCAGCCCCAGCATTTT
CDR3aa: CASSLRGLGQPQHF

v_gene: TRBV15
abundance: NA
j_gene: TRBJ2-5
d_gene: NA
CDR3nt: TGTGCCACCAGCAGAGATTTGGCGGGAGAGACCCAGTACTTC
CDR3aa: CATSRDLAGETQYF

v_gene: TRBV29-1
abundance: few
j_gene: TRBJ1-1
d_gene: NA
CDR3nt: TGCAGCGTTGAAAGGGGAGAAGGCACTGAAGCTTTCTTT
CDR3aa: CSVERGEGTEAFF

v_gene: TRBV27
abundance: NA
j_gene: TRBJ1-6
d_gene: NA
CDR3nt: TGTGCCAGCCGACCCCGTCAGGGTAATTCACCCCTCCACTTT
CDR3aa: CASRPRQGNSPLHF

v_gene: TRBV4-2
abundance: NA
j_gene: TRBJ1-3
d_gene: NA
CDR3nt: TGTGCCAGCAGCCAAGAATTCGTCCACTCTGGAAACACCATATATTTT
CDR3aa: CASSQEFVHSGNTIYF

v_gene: TRBV5-1
abundance: NA
j_gene: TRBJ2-7
d_gene: NA
CDR3nt: TGCGCCAGCAGCTTGGGAGGGATCTACGAGCAGTACTTC
CDR3aa: CASSLGGIYEQYF

v_gene: TRBV30
abundance: NA
j_gene: TRBJ1-5
d_gene: NA
CDR3nt: TGTGCCTGGAGTGGGGGGGCAGGCAATCAGCCCCAGCATTTT
CDR3aa: CAWSGGAGNQPQHF

v_gene: TRBV27
abundance: NA
j_gene: TRBJ1-5
d_gene: NA
CDR3nt: TGTGCCAGCAGTCCTCGGGACGGCCCGAATCAGCCCCAGCATTTT
CDR3aa: CASSPRDGPNQPQHF

v_gene: TRBV5-1
abundance: few
j_gene: TRBJ2-4
d_gene: NA
CDR3nt: TGCGCCAGCAGCTCTAGGACAAGTGAAAACATTCAGTACTTC
CDR3aa: CASSSRTSENIQYF

v_gene: TRBV7-9
abundance: NA
j_gene: TRBJ2-5
d_gene: NA
CDR3nt: TGTGCCAGCAGTTACCAAGAGACCCAGTACTTC
CDR3aa: CASSYQETQYF

v_gene: TRBV6-1
abundance: once
j_gene: TRBJ2-1
d_gene: TRBD2
CDR3nt: TGTGCCAGCAGATTATTAGCGGGGTCTTTCCATGAGCAGTTCTTC
CDR3aa: CASRLLAGSFHEQFF

v_gene: TRBV25-1
abundance: NA
j_gene: TRBJ2-6
d_gene: NA
CDR3nt: TGTGCCAGCAGTCTTCTCTCTGGGGCCAACGTCCTGACTTTC
CDR3aa: CASSLLSGANVLTF

v_gene: TRBV25-1
abundance: NA
j_gene: TRBJ2-1
d_gene: NA
CDR3nt: TGTGCCAGCAGTGAGAGGGGGGGGCAGTTCTTC
CDR3aa: CASSERGGQFF

v_gene: TRBV4-1
abundance: NA
j_gene: TRBJ2-2
d_gene: NA
CDR3nt: TGCGCCAGCAGCCAACAGTTTCGGACCGGGGAGCTGTTTTTT
CDR3aa: CASSQQFRTGELFF

v_gene: TRBV6-1
abundance: NA
j_gene: TRBJ2-3
d_gene: NA
CDR3nt: TGTGCCAGCCCGACAGATTACACAGATACGCAGTATTTT
CDR3aa: CASPTDYTDTQYF

v_gene: TRBV5-4
abundance: NA
j_gene: TRBJ1-2
d_gene: TRBD1
CDR3nt: TGTGCCAGCAGCGCACCGGGACAGGCCTATGGCTACACCTTC
CDR3aa: CASSAPGQAYGYTF

v_gene: TRBV5-1
abundance: NA
j_gene: TRBJ2-3
d_gene: TRBD2
CDR3nt: TGCGCCAGCAGCATGGGACTAGCGGGGACAGATACGCAGTATTTT
CDR3aa: CASSMGLAGTDTQYF

v_gene: TRBV2
abundance: NA
j_gene: TRBJ1-5
d_gene: NA
CDR3nt: TGTGCCAGCAGTGAAAGCAATCAGCCCCAGCATTTT
CDR3aa: CASSESNQPQHF

v_gene: TRBV6-5
abundance: NA
j_gene: TRBJ2-2
d_gene: NA
CDR3nt: TGTGCCAGCAGGTCCGGGACGCTTCTCGCCGGGGAGCTGTTTTTT
CDR3aa: CASRSGTLLAGELFF

v_gene: TRBV7-3
abundance: few
j_gene: TRBJ2-7
d_gene: TRBD1
CDR3nt: TGTGCCAGCAGCCCGGGACAGGGTCAGCAGTACTTC
CDR3aa: CASSPGQGQQYF

v_gene: TRBV29-1
abundance: NA
j_gene: TRBJ2-5
d_gene: NA
CDR3nt: NA
CDR3aa: CSVGQGSGAEYF

v_gene: TRBV7-2
abundance: NA
j_gene: TRBJ2-3
d_gene: TRBD1
CDR3nt: TGTGCCAGCAGCTTACACGTTAGGACAGGGCAAGCAGATACGCAGTATTTT
CDR3aa: CASSLHVRTGQADTQYF

v_gene: TRBV25-1
abundance: few
j_gene: TRBJ1-1
d_gene: NA
CDR3nt: TGTGCCAGCAGGGTCCATATGAACACTGAAGCTTTCTTT
CDR3aa: CASRVHMNTEAFF

v_gene: TRBV30
abundance: NA
j_gene: TRBJ1-1
d_gene: NA
CDR3nt: TGTGCCTGGAGTGGGGGAGGCAGGGATGTCACTGAAGCTTTCTTT
CDR3aa: CAWSGGGRDVTEAFF

v_gene: TRBV29-1
abundance: NA
j_gene: TRBJ2-5
d_gene: TRBD1
CDR3nt: TGCAGCGTTGGAGGAGGAGGTGGACAGGGTGGGAAGACCCAGTACTTC
CDR3aa: CSVGGGGGQGGKTQYF

v_gene: TRBV19
abundance: NA
j_gene: TRBJ1-5
d_gene: NA
CDR3nt: TGTGCCAGTAGTACAGGGAATCAGCCCCAGCATTTT
CDR3aa: CASSTGNQPQHF

v_gene: TRBV5-4
abundance: NA
j_gene: TRBJ1-4
d_gene: TRBD1
CDR3nt: TGTGCCAGCAGCTTCGACAGGGGGGGGGAAAAACTGTTTTTT
CDR3aa: CASSFDRGGEKLFF

v_gene: TRBV5-6
abundance: few
j_gene: TRBJ2-1
d_gene: NA
CDR3nt: TGTGCCAGCAGCTTGGCGAACGCCCTCCCTAGCAATGAGCAGTTCTTC
CDR3aa: CASSLANALPSNEQFF

v_gene: TRBV29-1
abundance: NA
j_gene: TRBJ2-1
d_gene: NA
CDR3nt: TGCAGCGGCGGACAGAGCAATGAGCAGTTCTTC
CDR3aa: CSGGQSNEQFF

v_gene: TRBV7-8
abundance: few
j_gene: TRBJ2-1
d_gene: NA
CDR3nt: TGTGCCAGCAGCTTCCAAAGCGAGGTGGACAATGAGCAGTTCTTC
CDR3aa: CASSFQSEVDNEQFF

v_gene: TRBV6-1
abundance: NA
j_gene: TRBJ2-5
d_gene: NA
CDR3nt: TGTGCCAGCAGTGGGCGCATTGCAGGGGAGACCCAGTACTTC
CDR3aa: CASSGRIAGETQYF

v_gene: TRBV7-9
abundance: NA
j_gene: TRBJ2-2
d_gene: NA
CDR3nt: TGTGCCAGCAGCTTTCAATCGCACACCGGGGAGCTGTTTTTT
CDR3aa: CASSFQSHTGELFF

v_gene: TRBV6-6
abundance: NA
j_gene: TRBJ1-5
d_gene: TRBD1
CDR3nt: TGTGCCAGCACCCGACAGGGGCAGCAGCCCCAGCATTTT
CDR3aa: CASTRQGQQPQHF

v_gene: TRBV4-1
abundance: NA
j_gene: TRBJ2-3
d_gene: TRBD2
CDR3nt: TGCGCCAGCAGCCAGGTTCTAGCGGGGGGTACAGATACGCAGTATTTT
CDR3aa: CASSQVLAGGTDTQYF

v_gene: TRBV9
abundance: NA
j_gene: TRBJ1-5
d_gene: NA
CDR3nt: TGTGCCAGCAGCGCCCCGCCCCAGCATTTT
CDR3aa: CASSAPPQHF

v_gene: TRBV9
abundance: NA
j_gene: TRBJ1-2
d_gene: NA
CDR3nt: TGTGCCAGCAGCACACCCCCTTGGTATGGCTACACCTTC
CDR3aa: CASSTPPWYGYTF

v_gene: TRBV2
abundance: once
j_gene: TRBJ2-5
d_gene: TRBD2
CDR3nt: TGTGCCAGCAGACTAGCGGACATCTTGGGAACCCAGTACTTC
CDR3aa: CASRLADILGTQYF

v_gene: TRBV12-5
abundance: NA
j_gene: TRBJ2-1
d_gene: NA
CDR3nt: TGTGCTAGTGGCTTGCTCCAGGGACGGGGCAATGAGCAGTTCTTC
CDR3aa: CASGLLQGRGNEQFF

v_gene: TRBV7-2
abundance: NA
j_gene: TRBJ2-2
d_gene: TRBD1
CDR3nt: TGTGCCAGCAGCATCCGACAGGGGATGAACACCGGGGAGCTGTTTTTT
CDR3aa: CASSIRQGMNTGELFF

v_gene: TRBV10-2
abundance: NA
j_gene: TRBJ1-2
d_gene: NA
CDR3nt: TGCGCCAGCCGGACGGATTCCTATGGCTACACCTTC
CDR3aa: CASRTDSYGYTF